Listed below are T cell receptor beta chains from one sample, sequenced in a study of lymphopenia after photon versus proton radiotherapy. TCRdb's table, derived via immunoSEQ multiplex PCR, lists solely in-frame clones and lacks some. Of some 45,000 clones in the sample, over 80% were seen once. The starting material was peripheral blood, obtained from a patient treated with proton-based radiotherapy. The origin of the receptors is a woman in her 70s with pancreatic cancer. CDR3s include the opening cysteine and the closing phenylalanine or tryptophan. The D gene is left open where the match is weak. The listing skips clone size in some rows; elsewhere it reads once, few, many or a size class.

J gene	V gene	D gene	clone size	CDR3 protein	CDR3 DNA
TRBJ2-5	TRBV2	.	.	CASSEARETQYF	TGTGCCAGCAGTGAAGCCCGAGAGACCCAGTACTTC
TRBJ1-3	TRBV28	.	.	CASNPHSGNTIYF	TGTGCCAGCAACCCGCACTCTGGAAACACCATATATTTT
TRBJ1-6	TRBV25-1	.	few	CASSEFATVNSPLHF	TGTGCCAGCAGTGAATTTGCGACAGTAAATTCACCCCTCCACTTT
TRBJ2-1	TRBV5-8	.	.	CASSLAYEQFF	TGTGCCAGCAGCTTGGCCTATGAGCAGTTCTTC
TRBJ2-7	TRBV6-5	.	.	CASRISLGEQYF	TGTGCCAGCAGGATCTCCTTGGGAGAGCAGTACTTC
TRBJ1-2	TRBV29-1	.	.	CSGDKLANYGYTF	TGCAGCGGGGACAAGTTAGCTAACTATGGCTACACCTTC
TRBJ2-7	TRBV25-1	.	.	CASSLTGTYEQYF	TGTGCCAGCAGTTTAACAGGGACCTACGAGCAGTACTTC
TRBJ1-1	TRBV7-9	.	.	CASSSNTEAFF	TGTGCCAGCAGCTCGAACACTGAAGCTTTCTTT
TRBJ2-1	TRBV28	TRBD2	once	CASSYSGRGFF	TGTGCCAGCAGTTACAGCGGGAGGGGGTTCTTC
TRBJ1-2	TRBV28	TRBD1	.	CASSRLDRGVRGYTF	TGTGCCAGCAGTCGCCTGGACAGGGGGGTAAGGGGCTACACCTTC
TRBJ2-3	TRBV6-5	.	.	CASGPRGTDTQYF	TGTGCCAGCGGGCCCAGAGGGACAGATACGCAGTATTTT
TRBJ1-5	TRBV2	.	few	CASSERVGHLLSAQPQHF	TGTGCCAGCAGTGAGAGGGTGGGGCACCTCTTATCGGCTCAGCCCCAGCATTTT
TRBJ1-1	TRBV25-1	.	once	CASSEGPGSFTEAFF	TGTGCCAGCAGTGAAGGACCGGGGTCGTTCACTGAAGCTTTCTTT
TRBJ2-7	TRBV7-2	.	once	CASSRVRTAYTYEQYF	TGTGCCAGCAGCAGAGTCAGGACAGCATACACCTACGAGCAGTACTTC
TRBJ2-7	TRBV19	TRBD2	.	CASRGLAENYEQYF	TGTGCCAGTAGAGGACTAGCGGAGAACTACGAGCAGTACTTC
TRBJ2-5	TRBV7-2	TRBD1	.	CASSFLGGTETQYF	TGTGCCAGCAGCTTTCTAGGGGGCACGGAGACCCAGTACTTC
TRBJ2-5	TRBV18	TRBD1	.	CASSRQGSQETQYF	TGTGCCAGCTCACGACAGGGTTCCCAAGAGACCCAGTACTTC
TRBJ2-1	TRBV6-1	TRBD2	.	CASEPIAGYNEQFF	TGTGCCAGCGAACCTATAGCGGGCTACAATGAGCAGTTCTTC
TRBJ2-3	TRBV7-2	TRBD2	.	CASSLRTSGTTDTQYF	TGTGCCAGCAGCTTGAGGACTAGCGGGACGACAGATACGCAGTATTTT
TRBJ2-1	TRBV5-4	.	.	CASSLGGASYNEQFF	TGTGCCAGCAGCTTGGGGGGGGCCTCCTACAATGAGCAGTTCTTC
TRBJ2-7	TRBV28	.	.	CASSVGGQISAYEQYF	TGTGCCAGCAGTGTGGGGGGACAGATTTCCGCCTACGAGCAGTACTTC
TRBJ2-7	TRBV19	TRBD2	.	CASTRTSGSATYEQYF	TGTGCCAGTACCCGGACTAGCGGGAGTGCGACCTACGAGCAGTACTTC
TRBJ1-2	TRBV19	.	.	CASQGGGIVNGYTF	TGTGCCAGCCAAGGCGGGGGAATCGTTAACGGCTACACCTTC
TRBJ2-3	TRBV5-4	TRBD2	.	CASSLILAGSTDTQYF	TGTGCCAGCAGCTTGATTCTAGCGGGAAGCACAGATACGCAGTATTTT
TRBJ2-5	TRBV5-1	.	.	CASSLAGQGRVETQYF	TGCGCCAGCAGCTTGGCCGGGCAGGGGCGAGTAGAGACCCAGTACTTC
TRBJ2-6	TRBV7-2	.	once	CASSHGSGKGANVLTF	TGTGCCAGCAGCCACGGGTCAGGGAAAGGGGCCAACGTCCTGACTTTC
TRBJ1-2	TRBV30	.	.	CAWSPGQRANYGYTF	TGTGCCTGGAGCCCCGGACAGAGAGCTAACTATGGCTACACCTTC
TRBJ2-7	TRBV30	.	.	CAWTKSGTTYEQYF	TGTGCCTGGACCAAATCCGGGACCACCTACGAGCAGTACTTC
TRBJ2-7	TRBV27	.	few	CASSPTPSYEQYF	TGTGCCAGCAGTCCCACCCCTTCCTACGAGCAGTACTTC
TRBJ1-5	TRBV29-1	.	.	CSALSDTDYSNQPQHF	TGCAGCGCCCTCTCCGATACCGACTATAGCAATCAGCCCCAGCATTTT
TRBJ1-1	TRBV7-8	.	.	CASSSDKQAFF	TGTGCCAGCAGCTCGGACAAGCAAGCTTTCTTT
TRBJ1-2	TRBV29-1	.	once	CSADGGVGAYGYTF	TGCAGCGCTGACGGCGGGGTTGGGGCCTATGGCTACACCTTC
TRBJ2-5	TRBV7-2	TRBD2	.	CASSLPLADLWETQYF	TGTGCCAGCAGCTTGCCCCTAGCGGACCTTTGGGAGACCCAGTACTTC
TRBJ1-4	TRBV5-6	.	.	CASSFQGNNEKLFF	TGTGCCAGCAGCTTCCAGGGGAATAATGAAAAACTGTTTTTT
TRBJ2-2	TRBV19	.	.	CASSIGLSGTHTGELFF	TGTGCCAGTAGTATAGGTCTCTCCGGGACTCACACCGGGGAGCTGTTTTTT
TRBJ1-5	TRBV28	.	.	CASSTLGRNQPQHF	TGTGCCAGCAGTACGCTAGGACGGAATCAGCCCCAGCATTTT
TRBJ1-5	TRBV6-9	TRBD1	.	CASSYSGTANQPQHF	TGTGCCAGCAGTTACTCCGGGACAGCGAATCAGCCCCAGCATTTT
TRBJ2-2	TRBV7-3	TRBD1	.	CASSSTTGPGELFF	TGTGCCAGCAGCTCCACGACAGGGCCCGGGGAGCTGTTTTTT
TRBJ2-7	TRBV28	TRBD2	.	CASSLAGGLSEQYF	TGTGCCAGCAGTTTAGCGGGAGGGCTCTCAGAGCAGTACTTC
TRBJ1-1	TRBV7-9	TRBD1	.	CASSPTRTGREAAFF	TGTGCCAGCAGCCCCACCCGGACAGGGAGAGAGGCAGCTTTCTTT
TRBJ2-2	TRBV7-9	.	.	CASSLETETGELFF	TGTGCCAGCAGCTTAGAGACGGAGACCGGGGAGCTGTTTTTT
TRBJ1-5	TRBV19	.	.	CASSTEINQPQHF	TGTGCCAGTAGTACTGAGATCAATCAGCCCCAGCATTTT
TRBJ2-1	TRBV30	.	.	CAWSDRGEQFF	TGTGCCTGGAGTGACCGGGGTGAGCAGTTCTTC
TRBJ2-7	TRBV4-3	.	.	CASSQADSQGSYEQYF	TGCGCCAGTAGCCAAGCCGACTCCCAGGGGTCCTACGAGCAGTACTTC
TRBJ1-5	TRBV10-3	TRBD1	.	CAISRQGSQPQHF	TGTGCCATCAGTCGACAGGGCAGTCAGCCCCAGCATTTT
TRBJ2-7	TRBV7-6	.	.	CASSLAGAEQYF	TGTGCCAGCAGCTTAGCAGGAGCAGAGCAGTACTTC
TRBJ1-4	TRBV27	.	.	CASSLSGAPREKLFF	TGTGCCAGCAGTTTATCGGGAGCACCTCGTGAAAAACTGTTTTTT
TRBJ1-6	TRBV7-2	TRBD1	.	CASSLAPPGQGGSLHF	TGTGCCAGCAGCTTAGCCCCCCCCGGACAGGGCGGGTCCCTCCACTTT
TRBJ1-2	TRBV6-1	TRBD1	.	CASRGQGAGNYGYTF	TGTGCCAGCAGAGGACAGGGGGCGGGGAACTATGGCTACACCTTC
TRBJ2-2	TRBV27	TRBD1	.	CASSPGTVNTGELFF	TGTGCCAGCAGTCCTGGGACAGTTAACACCGGGGAGCTGTTTTTT